A single sample is the source of the 24 T cell receptor beta chains below, sequenced in a study of molecular identifiers for immune sequencing clone quantification. TCRdb reanalysed the PCR reads using MiXCR and keeps one entry per CDR3 protein. The sample carries approximately 550,000 distinct CDR3 sequences, 20% to 25% recorded once. Sequenced: naive CD8+ T cells from blood, with Jurkat cell RNA spiked in. Subset in this sample: FACS-sorted CD8+CD4-CCR7+CD45RA+ naive T cells. All receptors derive from a human donor in good health. Some libraries in this study had Jurkat cell RNA spiked in.

This clonotype has just one count. A single base separates this from a much larger clone, so it may be a read error. The rearrangement joins TRBV20-1 to TRBJ2-5, with 10 positions matching TRBD2. The CDR3 spans 17 residues. The germline CDR1 and CDR2 sequences are DFQATT and SNEGSKA (reference sequence). The CDR3 coding sequence is TGCAGTGCTGGAGATCGTACTAGCGGGGAACCACGGGGGACCCAGTACTTC. The encoded protein is CSAGDRTSGEPRGTQYF.

This clonotype came up many times. The J gene is TRBJ2-5, the V gene TRBV12-3 or TRBV12-4; D call uncertain. This CDR3 is 12 amino acids long. V was trimmed by 6 bases and J by 2 bases, leaving 7 bases between them. CDR3 nucleotide sequence: TGTGCCAGCAGCCACCCACAAGAGACCCAGTACTTC. Translated: CASSHPQETQYF.

This clonotype occurred a few times. The chain combines TRBV12-3 or TRBV12-4 with TRBJ2-7, with D perhaps matching TRBD2 (7 bases). The CDR3 is 13 residues long. V was cut by 8 bases and J by 3 bases, with 14 bases left in between. The CDR3 coding sequence is TGTGCCAGCCGAGGGGGGGGGTTCTACGAGCAGTACTTC. This translates into CASRGGGFYEQYF.

The genes are TRBV4-1 and TRBJ2-6; tentatively, D is TRBD1 or TRBD2 (6 bases each). The V and J ends lost 5 bases and 1 base respectively, with 9 bases between them. CDR3 size: 15 residues. Germline loops: CDR1 MGHRA, CDR2 YSYEKL. This CDR3 reads CASSSGASGANVLTF. The CDR3, as DNA: TGCGCCAGCAGCTCGGGGGCTTCTGGGGCCAACGTCCTGACTTTC.

At least ten counts were recorded for this clonotype. The chain uses TRBV4-1 and TRBJ2-1; the D gene is possibly TRBD1 (5 bases). The germline CDR1 and CDR2 sequences are MGHRA and YSYEKL. The CDR3 totals 14 residues. The germline V and J ends were trimmed by 1 base and 8 bases, with 12 bases remaining between them. The CDR3 region has the DNA TGCGCCAGCAGCCAAGGTTCCAGGGAAGATGAGCAGTTCTTC. Protein: CASSQGSREDEQFF.

The chain links TRBV6-5 to TRBJ2-2, with 9 bases identical to TRBD1. This CDR3 comprises 20 residues. V dropped 0 bases and J dropped 0; count of bases not matched to a gene: 11. CDR1 and CDR2 (germline): MNHEY, SVGAGI. The CDR3 region is CASSYSKGQGPESNTGELFF. CDR3 in DNA: TGTGCCAGCAGTTACTCGAAGGGACAGGGACCTGAGTCGAACACCGGGGAGCTGTTTTTT.

Notes on this clonotype: Given a much more abundant clone one base away, this may be a read error. This chain's CDR3 is CASSFIDSSVTGTNVLTF. In DNA form, the CDR3 reads TGTGCCAGCAGCTTTATTGACAGCTCCGTTACGGGGACCAACGTCCTGACTTTC. This chain uses TRBV13 with TRBJ2-6, with D tentatively TRBD1 or TRBD2 (5 bases each). Trimming shortened V by 3 bases and J by 8 bases, and 23 bases separated the two germline ends. The germline V gene encodes CDR1 PRHDT and CDR2 FYEKMQ (reference sequence). The CDR3 has 18 residues.

This chain links TRBV12-3 or TRBV12-4 with TRBJ1-4; D remains unclear. Trimming pared 6 bases from V and 4 bases from J, leaving 9 bases between. CDR3 length: 13 residues. CDR3 protein: CASSGEVNEKLFF. The CDR3 DNA reads as TGTGCCAGCAGCGGCGAAGTTAATGAAAAACTGTTTTTT.

This chain links TRBV20-1 with TRBJ1-1; no clear D. This CDR3 is 17 amino acids long. V gave up 1 base and J gave up 0 bases, with 18 bases separating them. The V gene's germline CDR1 is DFQATT and CDR2 SNEGSKA (reference sequence). The CDR3 here is CSARAAAPTGLNTEAFF. The DNA for the CDR3 is TGCAGTGCTAGAGCGGCTGCACCGACGGGGTTGAACACTGAAGCTTTCTTT.

This clonotype was observed at least ten times. J is TRBJ2-7 and V is TRBV29-1, with 9 bases identical to TRBD1. The germline V gene encodes CDR1 SQVTM and CDR2 ANQGSEA. The CDR3 runs to 13 residues. V gave up 4 bases and J gave up 2 bases; unmatched junction bases: 3. CDR3 amino acids: CSVGTGATYEQYF. CDR3 coding DNA: TGCAGCGTTGGGACAGGGGCCACCTACGAGCAGTACTTC.

This chain connects TRBV7-9 to TRBJ2-4; D remains ambiguous. Germline V gene sequence: CDR1 SEHNR, CDR2 FQNEAQ (reference sequence). V gave up 1 base and J gave up 6 bases, with 13 bases separating them. The CDR3 runs 15 residues. The CDR3 reads CASSLVVGAGNIQYF. CDR3 sequence (DNA): TGTGCCAGCAGCTTAGTTGTGGGTGCTGGAAACATTCAGTACTTC.

In regard to this clonotype: This may be a read error, as it is one base from a much larger clone. The genes are TRBV30 and TRBJ1-1; D not certain. Trimming cost V 5 bases and J 2 bases, with 15 bases left between them. The germline V gene has CDR1 GTSNPN and CDR2 SVGIG (reference sequence). The CDR3 is made up of 14 amino acids. Here the CDR3 DNA reads TGTGCCTGGGCCGGACCCCAAGGCAACACTGAAGCTTTCTTT. It specifies CAWAGPQGNTEAFF.

About this clonotype itself: A much bigger clone sits one base away, suggesting this may be a read error. The V and J genes are TRBV12-3 or TRBV12-4 and TRBJ1-6; D possibly corresponds to TRBD1 (6 bases). There are 13 residues in the CDR3. V gave up 5 bases and J gave up 13 bases, with 15 bases separating them. The CDR3 region is CASSKSTGVPLHF. The CDR3 coding sequence is TGTGCCAGCAGTAAATCGACAGGAGTCCCCCTCCACTTT.

Concerning this clonotype: The junction shows a germline mismatch at one end, possibly a read error. This sequence joins TRBV5-3 and TRBJ2-2; maybe TRBD2 (6 bases). TRBV5-3 is reported as an ORF; its role is uncertain. The CDR3 is made up of 14 amino acids. The CDR3 coding sequence is TGTGCCAGCAGCTTGGCCGCGAACACCGGGGGGCTGTTTTTT. Translating gives CASSLAANTGGLFF.

This clonotype was counted only a few times. V usage is TRBV27 and J usage is TRBJ2-5, with D possibly being TRBD1 (6 bases). The germline V and J ends were trimmed by 5 bases and 5 bases, with 18 bases remaining between them. Germline V gene data show CDR1 as MNHEY and CDR2 as SMNVEV (reference sequence). The length of the CDR3 is 15 residues. The CDR3 here is CASSAWLQGVETQYF. In DNA, the CDR3 is TGTGCCAGCAGTGCCTGGTTACAGGGCGTCGAGACCCAGTACTTC.

This clonotype has only a few counts. The CDR3 is CASSLTPMSGYYLNTEAFF. DNA of the CDR3: TGTGCCAGCAGCTTAACTCCGATGAGTGGTTATTATTTGAACACTGAAGCTTTCTTT. This rearrangement joins TRBV7-3 to TRBJ1-1; D not certain. Germline V lookup: CDR1 SGHTA, CDR2 FQGTGA. Trimming took 0 bases from V and 0 from J, leaving 20 bases between them. The CDR3 covers 19 residues.

V gene TRBV6-2 or TRBV6-3 combines with J gene TRBJ2-3; D is ambiguous. From germline, CDR1 is MNHEY and CDR2 SVGEGT. The CDR3 is made up of 11 amino acids. V was trimmed by 2 bases and J by 9 bases, leaving 6 bases between them. The CDR3 sequence is CASSYRRTQYF. In DNA, the CDR3 is TGTGCCAGCAGTTACAGACGGACGCAGTATTTT.

This chain's CDR3 is CAISGGGGTPLHF. CDR3 bases: TGTGCCATCAGTGGGGGGGGGGGAACACCCCTCCACTTT. The chain uses TRBV10-3 and TRBJ1-6, with D perhaps matching TRBD1 (5 bases). The V end was cut by 4 bases, the J end by 11 bases, with 12 bases between. CDR3 size: 13 residues. Per germline, CDR1 ENHRY and CDR2 SYGVKD.

At least ten counts were recorded for this clonotype. V usage is TRBV27 and J usage is TRBJ1-6, with D perhaps TRBD1 (6 bases). The germline gives CDR1 MNHEY, CDR2 SMNVEV (reference sequence). V was shortened by 6 bases and J by 13 bases, with 13 bases between the two germline ends. The length of the CDR3 is 12 residues. The CDR3 bases are TGTGCCAGCAGACAGGGTTTAACCCCCCTCCACTTT. This translates into CASRQGLTPLHF.

This clonotype came up many times. CDR3 coding DNA: TGTGCCACCAGCAGAGATTGGGGCGTAGCGACAGATACGCAGTATTTT. This codes for CATSRDWGVATDTQYF. The chain has TRBV15 and TRBJ2-3; D possibly uses TRBD1 or TRBD2 (5 bases each). From germline, CDR1 is LNHNV and CDR2 YYDKDF (reference sequence). The ends were cut back, 0 bases at V and 3 bases at J, with 13 bases in the middle. The CDR3 loop spans 16 amino acids.

The sample holds many counts of this clonotype. This rearrangement joins TRBV7-6 to TRBJ1-1; D remains unclear. Germline CDR1 reads SGHVS; CDR2 reads FNYEAQ. The germline V and J ends were trimmed by 5 bases and 4 bases, with 11 bases remaining between them. The CDR3 is 13 amino acids. The CDR3 sequence is CASSPGPITEAFF. CDR3 DNA sequence: TGTGCCAGCAGCCCCGGACCGATCACTGAAGCTTTCTTT. Full variable domain (outside the CDR3, taken from reference TRBV7-6 and TRBJ1-1): GAGVSQSPRYKVTKRGQDVALRCDPISGHVSLYWYRQALGQGPEFLTYFNYEAQQDKSGLPNDRFSAERPEGSISTLTIQRTEQRDSAMYRCASSPGPITEAFFGQGTRLTVV.

In this sample, this clonotype turned up a few times. This chain joins TRBV11-2 and TRBJ2-2; 15 nucleotides agree with TRBD2. Germline CDR1 SGHAT, CDR2 FQNNGV. The CDR3 is 17 amino acids. Trimming at V came to 5 bases and at J to 6 bases, leaving 7 bases not matched to a gene. CDR3: CASSTGLAGGPPGELFF. The CDR3 DNA reads as TGTGCCAGCAGCACGGGACTAGCGGGAGGCCCGCCCGGGGAGCTGTTTTTT.

This clonotype was seen repeatedly, ten times or more. The junction departs from the called germline gene at one end, perhaps through a read error. This chain uses TRBV12-3 or TRBV12-4 with TRBJ2-3, with 11 bases fitting TRBD2. The CDR3 spans 14 residues. CDR3 DNA: TGTGCCAGCAGCTTAGCGGGGGGGGGAGATACGCAGTATTTT. Protein sequence: CASSLAGGGDTQYF.

This clonotype was detected many times. The chain employs TRBV28 and TRBJ2-5; D ambiguous. From germline, CDR1 is MDHEN and CDR2 SYDVKM. V lost 2 bases and J 2 bases, leaving 15 bases between the germline ends. The CDR3 spans 16 residues. The CDR3 DNA reads TGTGCCAGCAGTTTACGTGCGTACAGCGTGCAAGAGACCCAGTACTTC. Amino acids: CASSLRAYSVQETQYF.